These 30 T cell receptor beta chains share one sample of origin, sequenced in a study of vaccination effects on CD4 cells after COVID-19 (dated by TCRdb to 2022 to 2024). The library was built by means of the immunoSEQ multiplex PCR assay. TCRdb's version of the immuneACCESS table is confined to in-frame rearrangements and falls short of the full clone set. An unresolved V gene accounts for under half of the shortfall where checked; the remainder is of unknown origin. This sample comprises about 46,000 clones, about 76% of them detected only once. About 16% of the sample is in the top ten clones. Their antigens remain unidentified. To identify antigen-specific CD4+ T cell clonotypes by their expansion, the ViraFEST assay first stimulated PBMC with viral peptide pools and then applied TCR sequencing. After 10 to 11 days of culture, CD4+ T cells were isolated with the EasySep CD4+ T cell isolation kit. Each participant received two doses of an mRNA SARS-CoV-2 vaccine, either BNT162b2 or mRNA-1273.

This material consisted of CD4+ T cells from PBMCs cultured with HCoV-OC43 spike peptides, taken after COVID-19 vaccination. Reading the label with the study, this specimen's cell subset or site is: HCoV-OC43 spike overlapping peptide pool stimulation. The source of these receptors is a human donor who received a COVID-19 vaccine.

The V gene is TRBV24-1, the J gene TRBJ2-3; 7 bases agree with TRBD2. The trim removed 8 bases at V and 4 bases at J, leaving 8 bases unmatched. Looked up from germline, CDR1 is KGHDR and CDR2 is SFDVKD. The CDR3 has 14 residues. The CDR3 region has the DNA TGTGCCACCACCCGGGGGGTAGCTCCAGATACGCAGTATTTT. Residues: CATTRGVAPDTQYF.

The chain employs TRBV27 and TRBJ2-1; D might be TRBD1 (5 bases). This CDR3 spans 15 amino acids. V was trimmed by 6 bases and J by 3 bases, leaving 15 bases between them. CDR1 is MNHEY, CDR2 SMNVEV, per germline (reference sequence). The CDR3 spells CASSLTGRVYNEQFF. CDR3 DNA sequence: TGTGCCAGCAGCCTTACAGGCCGCGTCTACAATGAGCAGTTCTTC.

The chain recombines TRBV24-1 with TRBJ2-1; no reliable D call. The CDR3 is 13 amino acids. Germline lookup yields CDR1 KGHDR and CDR2 SFDVKD. The germline V and J ends were trimmed by 0 bases and 8 bases, with 7 bases remaining between them. The CDR3 DNA reads as TGTGCCACCAGTGATTTGAATGGACATGAGCAGTTCTTC. It codes for CATSDLNGHEQFF.

There are a few counts of this clone. The gene calls are TRBV3-1 (or the pseudogene TRBV3-2) and TRBJ1-3, with D perhaps TRBD1 (5 bases). The CDR3 extends over 15 amino acids. V shed 8 bases and J shed 0 bases, with 14 bases lying between them. Germline CDR1 LGHDT, CDR2 YNNKEL (reference sequence). The chain's CDR3 is CASQTGASSGNTIYF. CDR3 coding DNA: TGTGCCAGCCAAACCGGGGCGAGCTCTGGAAACACCATATATTTT.

The chain has TRBV20-1 and TRBJ2-1, with TRBD1 matching 7 bases. J gave up 8 bases and V 3 bases, and 16 bases lay outside the gene matches. The germline CDR1 and CDR2 sequences are DFQATT and SNEGSKA (reference sequence). This CDR3 comprises 16 residues. This chain's CDR3 is CSASRVRTGGNYEQFF. In DNA, the CDR3 is TGCAGTGCTAGTCGGGTCAGGACAGGTGGCAATTATGAGCAGTTCTTC.

The rearrangement joins TRBV9 to TRBJ2-5; possibly TRBD1 for D (6 bases). Trimming removed 0 bases at V and 4 bases at J, with 16 bases between. There are 16 residues in the CDR3. The germline V gene encodes CDR1 SGDLS and CDR2 YYNGEE. CDR3 nucleotides: TGTGCCAGCAGCGTAGGGGCAGGGGTTGGGGGAGAGACCCAGTACTTC. As protein: CASSVGAGVGGETQYF. The full variable domain, in which reference TRBV9 and TRBJ2-5 provide the parts outside the CDR3, is DSGVTQTPKHLITATGQRVTLRCSPRSGDLSVYWYQQSLDQGLQFLIQYYNGEERAKGNILERFSAQQFPDLHSELNLSSLELGDSALYFCASSVGAGVGGETQYFGPGTRLLVL.

This clone was seen only once. V usage is TRBV13 and J usage is TRBJ2-7; D gene unclear. This CDR3 has 12 amino acids. In germline, CDR1 is PRHDT, CDR2 FYEKMQ (reference sequence). V lost 5 bases and J lost 6, with 11 bases in between. The CDR3 DNA sequence: TGTGCCAGCAGCACAAGCCCCCTCGAGCAGTACTTC. Translation: CASSTSPLEQYF.

The chain carries TRBV6-5 and TRBJ1-3, with a tentative D call TRBD1 (5 bases). CDR1 is MNHEY, CDR2 SVGAGI, per germline. Trimming shortened V by 4 bases and J by 4 bases, and 5 bases separated the two germline ends. The CDR3 covers 12 residues. The CDR3 nucleotides read TGTGCCAGCAGTTGGACAGGAAACACCATATATTTT. Translation gives CASSWTGNTIYF.

This clone has just a few counts. V and J are TRBV3-1 (or the pseudogene TRBV3-2) and TRBJ2-5; no reliable D call. Deletions cut 1 base from V and 3 bases from J, with 6 bases between. Germline V gives CDR1 LGHDT, CDR2 YNNKEL (reference sequence). This CDR3 has 13 amino acids. The CDR3 DNA reads as TGTGCCAGCAGCCAAGGGCCAAAAGAGACCCAGTACTTC. This translates into CASSQGPKETQYF.

The chain combines TRBV28 with TRBJ1-4; D is unresolved. V dropped 6 bases and J dropped 6 bases, with 5 bases sitting between them. The length of the CDR3 is 11 residues. Germline assignment: CDR1 MDHEN and CDR2 SYDVKM. This chain's CDR3 is CASRVDEKLFF. CDR3 DNA: TGTGCCAGCAGAGTAGATGAAAAACTGTTTTTT.

The chain joins TRBV19 to TRBJ2-1; 8 nucleotides match TRBD1. CDR3 length equals 15 residues. The V segment lost 3 bases and the J segment 6 bases; nucleotides outside the gene matches: 7. Germline V gives CDR1 LNHDA, CDR2 SQIVND (reference sequence). CDR3 nucleotides: TGTGCCAGTAGTATGGGGGCAGGGGGCTCCAATGAGCAGTTCTTC. Its protein product is CASSMGAGGSNEQFF.

The chain employs TRBV25-1 and TRBJ2-1; D not certain. CDR1 MGHDK and CDR2 SYGVNS come from the germline V gene. The V gene lost 5 bases and the J gene lost 10 bases, with 15 bases spanning the gap. The CDR3 loop spans 13 amino acids. The CDR3 is CASSPDLKSEQFF. The CDR3 bases are TGTGCCAGCAGTCCAGACTTGAAGTCGGAGCAGTTCTTC.

The rearrangement joins TRBV2 to TRBJ2-7; D is unresolved. Trimming left V 7 bases short and J 2 bases short, with 9 bases between. The CDR3 loop spans 12 amino acids. Germline V gene data show CDR1 as SNHLY and CDR2 as FYNNEI. The CDR3 DNA is TGTGCCAGCACAGCAGCAGCCTACGAGCAGTACTTC. Translating gives CASTAAAYEQYF.

This clone was seen once. The rearrangement uses TRBV30 and TRBJ1-5; TRBD1 aligns across 8 bases. The V gene end was trimmed by 3 bases and the J gene end by 7 bases; junction bases not matched to a gene: 8. CDR3 size: 14 residues. Germline V gene data show CDR1 as GTSNPN and CDR2 as SVGIG (reference sequence). CDR3 protein: CAWSDQTGAQPQHF. In DNA form, the CDR3 reads TGTGCCTGGAGCGACCAGACAGGGGCCCAGCCCCAGCATTTT.

The chain couples TRBV2 to TRBJ1-2; TRBD1 is a possible D gene (5 bases). V was cut by 5 bases and J by 4 bases, with 17 bases left in between. CDR1 and CDR2 from the germline V gene are SNHLY and FYNNEI. CDR3 size: 15 residues. The chain's CDR3 is CASSLGSGTAYGYTF. In DNA, the CDR3 is TGTGCCAGCAGTTTAGGGTCCGGGACTGCCTATGGCTACACCTTC.

The CDR3 DNA follows: TGTGCCAGTAGTTTCGGACAGGCAACTAATGAAAAACTGTTTTTT. It yields the protein CASSFGQATNEKLFF. This chain connects TRBV19 to TRBJ1-4, with 7 bases that match TRBD1. This CDR3 comprises 15 residues. V gave up 5 bases and J gave up 0 bases; unmatched junction bases: 3. Germline CDR1 LNHDA, CDR2 SQIVND (reference sequence). Filled out from reference TRBV19 and TRBJ1-4, the complete variable domain reads DGGITQSPKYLFRKEGQNVTLSCEQNLNHDAMYWYRQDPGQGLRLIYYSQIVNDFQKGDIAEGYSVSREKKESFPLTVTSAQKNPTAFYLCASSFGQATNEKLFFGSGTQLSVL.

This chain joins TRBV7-2 and TRBJ2-1; a weak D match, TRBD2 (6 bases). The V and J ends lost 2 bases and 7 bases respectively, with 15 bases between them. The germline CDR1 and CDR2 sequences are SGHTA and FQGNSA. This CDR3 comprises 15 residues. CDR3 sequence: CASSLRIAAGNEQFF. CDR3 DNA: TGTGCCAGCAGCTTAAGGATAGCGGCAGGTAATGAGCAGTTCTTC.

The chain links TRBV6-5 to TRBJ2-7; D is perhaps TRBD1 or TRBD2 (5 bases each). Germline assignment: CDR1 MNHEY and CDR2 SVGAGI. The CDR3 covers 15 residues. The V gene lost 6 bases and the J gene lost 0 bases, with 15 bases spanning the gap. This CDR3 reads CASRLEGFDSYEQYF. CDR3 sequence (DNA): TGTGCCAGCAGACTCGAGGGGTTCGACTCCTACGAGCAGTACTTC.

The CDR3 region has the DNA TGTGCCAGCCGGGTCAGCACAGATACGCAGTATTTT. Protein: CASRVSTDTQYF. The chain recombines TRBV27 with TRBJ2-3; no definite D call. The V and J ends lost 8 bases and 0 bases respectively, with 6 bases between them. CDR1 and CDR2 from the germline V gene are MNHEY and SMNVEV (reference sequence). This CDR3 is built from 12 residues.

The chain is built from TRBV3-1 (or the pseudogene TRBV3-2) and TRBJ2-5; the match to TRBD2 covers 8 bases. The CDR3 is 13 amino acids. Trimming removed 8 bases from V and 4 bases from J; junction bases left unmatched: 6. Germline V CDR1 and CDR2: LGHDT, YNNKEL (reference sequence). Here the CDR3 DNA reads TGTGCCAGCGTGCGGGGGGCCTCAGAGACCCAGTACTTC. Protein product: CASVRGASETQYF.

A single count supports this clone. CDR3 bases: TGTGCCAGCAGATCCACGACAGGGAAGAACTATGGCTACACCTTC. This encodes CASRSTTGKNYGYTF. V gene TRBV3-1 (or the pseudogene TRBV3-2) combines with J gene TRBJ1-2; 7 bases align to TRBD1. The trim removed 6 bases at V and 2 bases at J, leaving 9 bases unmatched. Germline V gene sequence: CDR1 LGHDT, CDR2 YNNKEL (reference sequence). The CDR3 sequence is 15 residues long.

The J gene is TRBJ1-4, the V gene TRBV18; 10 bases map to TRBD1. This CDR3 spans 15 amino acids. The germline V gene encodes CDR1 KGHSH and CDR2 LQKENI. The V segment lost 3 bases and the J segment 8 bases; nucleotides outside the gene matches: 6. For the CDR3, the DNA is TGTGCCAGCTCACCCGGGACAGGGGCGGGCGAAAAACTGTTTTTT. Amino acids: CASSPGTGAGEKLFF.

The chain links TRBV2 to TRBJ1-2; D unclear. V was shortened by 6 bases and J by 4 bases, with 9 bases between the two germline ends. The CDR3 has 12 residues. The V gene's germline CDR1 is SNHLY and CDR2 FYNNEI. In DNA, the CDR3 is TGTGCCAGCAGAGTACAAAGCTATGGCTACACCTTC. Translating it yields CASRVQSYGYTF.

The gene calls are TRBV5-1 and TRBJ2-7; D tentatively reads TRBD1 or TRBD2 (5 bases each). The V gene lost 0 bases and the J gene lost 9 bases, with 37 bases spanning the gap. Per the germline V gene, CDR1 is SGHRS and CDR2 is YFSETQ. CDR3 length equals 21 residues. CDR3 nucleotides: TGCGCCAGCAGCTTGGATTATTTTAGCCGACGGGGAAGTGGGGCCGGACGCGTGCAGTACTTC. This encodes CASSLDYFSRRGSGAGRVQYF.

The rearrangement uses TRBV18 and TRBJ2-7, with D possibly being TRBD2 (6 bases). Germline CDR1 KGHSH, CDR2 LQKENI. This CDR3 contains 13 residues. Trimming cost V 6 bases and J 6 bases, with 15 bases left between them. As DNA, the CDR3 is TGTGCCAGCTCCCAGAGAGGAGGGATCGAGCAGTACTTC. It is translated as CASSQRGGIEQYF.

This clone was seen more than once but under ten times. The rearrangement uses TRBV6-5 and TRBJ1-4; no clear D. CDR3 size: 14 residues. The V and J ends lost 5 bases and 9 bases respectively, with 16 bases between them. Germline V gene sequence: CDR1 MNHEY, CDR2 SVGAGI. CDR3 loop: CASSTARAGKKLFF. CDR3 sequence (DNA): TGTGCCAGCAGTACCGCCCGTGCGGGGAAAAAACTGTTTTTT.

The chain employs TRBV9 and TRBJ2-3; D call uncertain. The CDR3 sequence is 13 residues long. CDR1 is SGDLS, CDR2 YYNGEE, per germline. V was pared by 4 bases and J by 0 bases, with 6 bases between. The CDR3 protein is CASSQSSTDTQYF. The CDR3 DNA is TGTGCCAGCAGCCAATCTAGCACAGATACGCAGTATTTT.

This sequence joins TRBV7-2 and TRBJ2-7; unclear D gene. The CDR3 contains 12 residues. CDR1 and CDR2 (germline): SGHTA, FQGNSA. V lost 4 bases and J 0 bases, leaving 4 bases between the germline ends. CDR3: CASSWASYEQYF. CDR3 DNA: TGTGCCAGCAGCTGGGCCTCCTACGAGCAGTACTTC.

V gene TRBV6-6 combines with J gene TRBJ2-1, with no clear D. The germline CDR1 and CDR2 sequences are MNHNY and SVGAGI (reference sequence). CDR3 length: 15 residues. V dropped 5 bases and J dropped 0 bases, with 11 bases sitting between them. CDR3 in amino acids: CASSQGSPSYNEQFF. CDR3 nucleotides: TGTGCCAGCAGTCAAGGGTCCCCCTCCTACAATGAGCAGTTCTTC.

This clone was observed once. This chain connects TRBV5-1 to TRBJ1-1; D uncertain. The germline V gene has CDR1 SGHRS and CDR2 YFSETQ. The V end lost 4 bases, the J end lost 2 bases, and 15 bases lay between the germline ends. The CDR3 consists of 15 residues. DNA of the CDR3: TGCGCCAGCAGCCCCGCTGAGGGCTTTAACACTGAAGCTTTCTTT. Its protein product is CASSPAEGFNTEAFF.